The clone carrying this TCR beta chain has a single count. The CDR3 extends over 15 amino acids. Trimming stripped 3 bases from V and 0 bases from J, with 12 bases between. CDR1 and CDR2 (germline): SGDLS, YYNGEE. The data are from a study of blood T cell repertoires in COVID-19. Background on the study: T cells, B-cell-depleted T cells, or PBMCs provided the cDNA or gDNA that served as material.

In the authors' methods: Cell counts per sample came from amplifying reference gene primers. TCRdb keeps only in-frame clones here, not all; method: immunoSEQ multiplex PCR. That table is the source of V, J and clone size, and D and trimming were worked out from the DNA. The sample lists about 140,000 clones, 60% to 80% seen once, with 2.5% to 3.5% in the top ten. This receptor was identified in a woman aged 45-65 years who had recovered from COVID-19. The V and J genes are TRBV9 and TRBJ1-1, with no clear D. The sequencing sample was made of PBMCs or T cells enriched from blood (not recorded which). CDR3 in amino acids: CASSADRGLNTEAFF. DNA for the CDR3: TGTGCCAGCAGCGCTGACCGGGGATTGAACACTGAAGCTTTCTTT.